A selection of T cell receptor beta chains follows, all from one sample in a study of blood T cell repertoires in COVID-19. The protocol was immunoSEQ multiplex PCR, while the TCRdb copy is restricted to in-frame clones and leaves out a portion. Of roughly 69,000 clones in the sample, 80% to 90% are singletons; the top ten hold roughly 7%. The sequencing sample was made of peripheral blood. The receptors were gathered from a man in his forties or fifties with active COVID-19. Both conserved end residues are part of each CDR3. The order of the fields is J gene, V gene, CDR3 protein.

j_call: TRBJ2-1; v_call: TRBV9; cdr3_aa: CASSVADRGFSYNEQFF
j_call: TRBJ2-7; v_call: TRBV7-2; cdr3_aa: CASRVAGGKPYEQYF
j_call: TRBJ1-1; v_call: TRBV9; cdr3_aa: CASSAHEGQENTEAFF
j_call: TRBJ1-4; v_call: TRBV29-1; cdr3_aa: CSVEWQTNEKLFF
j_call: TRBJ2-3; v_call: TRBV11-3; cdr3_aa: CASSLGQTRTDTQYF
j_call: TRBJ1-4; v_call: TRBV2; cdr3_aa: CASRDRDRGVTNEKLFF
j_call: TRBJ2-1; v_call: TRBV27; cdr3_aa: CASSLAGVYNEQFF
j_call: TRBJ2-7; v_call: TRBV29-1; cdr3_aa: CSVVTPLGLYEQYF
j_call: TRBJ1-2; v_call: TRBV2; cdr3_aa: CASSDLGGDGYTF
j_call: TRBJ2-6; v_call: TRBV6-5; cdr3_aa: CASSWTGAAGANVLTF
j_call: TRBJ1-3; v_call: TRBV5-6; cdr3_aa: CASSRDRVGSGNTIYF
j_call: TRBJ1-3; v_call: TRBV5-1; cdr3_aa: CASSPSGGHGNTIYF
j_call: TRBJ2-3; v_call: TRBV20-1; cdr3_aa: CSALGVNTQYF
j_call: TRBJ2-7; v_call: TRBV5-1; cdr3_aa: CASSRADIPSRHYEQYF
j_call: TRBJ2-7; v_call: TRBV2; cdr3_aa: CASTIPWGDSTYEQYF
j_call: TRBJ2-3; v_call: TRBV7-9; cdr3_aa: CASSYGTGTDTQYF
j_call: TRBJ1-4; v_call: TRBV18; cdr3_aa: CAGSMKVAAPEEKLFF
j_call: TRBJ2-1; v_call: TRBV9; cdr3_aa: CASSEGLAAYNEQFF
j_call: TRBJ1-5; v_call: TRBV28; cdr3_aa: CASSLGRGGNQPQHF
j_call: TRBJ2-7; v_call: TRBV7-9; cdr3_aa: CASSFSSRDSKGQYF
j_call: TRBJ1-2; v_call: TRBV7-9; cdr3_aa: CASSLGARTGVGYTF
j_call: TRBJ2-5; v_call: TRBV5-5; cdr3_aa: CASSTFKGAGVTQYF
j_call: TRBJ2-2; v_call: TRBV27; cdr3_aa: CASSFYRGEGELFF
j_call: TRBJ2-1; v_call: TRBV9; cdr3_aa: CASSVASGGYNEQFF
j_call: TRBJ2-3; v_call: TRBV2; cdr3_aa: CASRARGGYSTDTQYF
j_call: TRBJ1-1; v_call: TRBV27; cdr3_aa: CASSPGQGFRTEAFF
j_call: TRBJ1-2; v_call: TRBV7-8; cdr3_aa: CASLPPRRDTGIGGYTF
j_call: TRBJ1-2; v_call: TRBV19; cdr3_aa: CATGQWPGYTF
j_call: TRBJ2-7; v_call: TRBV5-1; cdr3_aa: CASSSTSGSYEQYF
j_call: TRBJ2-7; v_call: TRBV4-1; cdr3_aa: CASSPGQGAYEQYF
j_call: TRBJ1-2; v_call: TRBV24-1; cdr3_aa: CATSDQRYGYTF
j_call: TRBJ1-6; v_call: TRBV27; cdr3_aa: CASSLTMVGESPLHF
j_call: TRBJ2-5; v_call: TRBV2; cdr3_aa: CASSEGQEETQYF
j_call: TRBJ2-1; v_call: TRBV19; cdr3_aa: CASKPDRPYNEQFF
j_call: TRBJ2-7; v_call: TRBV20-1; cdr3_aa: CSATMYYEQYF
j_call: TRBJ1-5; v_call: TRBV5-1; cdr3_aa: CASSLVPGDSNQPQHF
j_call: TRBJ2-3; v_call: TRBV7-9; cdr3_aa: CASSQGTSVRTGDTQYF
j_call: TRBJ2-1; v_call: TRBV7-2; cdr3_aa: CASSPRYYAGYNEQFF
j_call: TRBJ1-6; v_call: TRBV7-2; cdr3_aa: CASSLAWGLRDSPLHF